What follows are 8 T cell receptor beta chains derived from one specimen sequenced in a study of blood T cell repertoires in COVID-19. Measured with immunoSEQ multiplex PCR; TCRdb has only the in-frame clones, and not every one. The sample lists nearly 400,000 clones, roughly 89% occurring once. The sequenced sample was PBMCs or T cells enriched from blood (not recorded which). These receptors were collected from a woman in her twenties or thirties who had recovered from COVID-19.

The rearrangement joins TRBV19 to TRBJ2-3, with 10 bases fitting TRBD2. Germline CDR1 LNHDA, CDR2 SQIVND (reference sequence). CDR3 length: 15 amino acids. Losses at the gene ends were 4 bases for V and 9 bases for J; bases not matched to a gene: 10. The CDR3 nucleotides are TGTGCCAGTAGTAATAGCGGGGGGAGTTCGAGGACGCAGTATTTT. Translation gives CASSNSGGSSRTQYF. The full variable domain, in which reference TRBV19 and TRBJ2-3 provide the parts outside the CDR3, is DGGITQSPKYLFRKEGQNVTLSCEQNLNHDAMYWYRQDPGQGLRLIYYSQIVNDFQKGDIAEGYSVSREKKESFPLTVTSAQKNPTAFYLCASSNSGGSSRTQYFGPGTRLTVL.

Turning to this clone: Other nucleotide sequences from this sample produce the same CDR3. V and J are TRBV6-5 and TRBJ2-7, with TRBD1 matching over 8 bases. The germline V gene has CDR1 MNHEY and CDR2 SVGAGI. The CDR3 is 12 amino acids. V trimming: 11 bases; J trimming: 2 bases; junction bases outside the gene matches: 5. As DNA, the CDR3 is TGTGCCTCCCGGACAGGGCCCTACGAGCAGTACTTC. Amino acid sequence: CASRTGPYEQYF.

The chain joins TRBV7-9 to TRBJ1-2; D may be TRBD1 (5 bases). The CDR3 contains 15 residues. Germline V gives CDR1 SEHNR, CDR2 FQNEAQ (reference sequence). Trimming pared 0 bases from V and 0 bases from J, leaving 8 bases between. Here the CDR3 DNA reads TGTGCCAGCAGCTTAGCTCGGGGGTCTAACTATGGCTACACCTTC. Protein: CASSLARGSNYGYTF.

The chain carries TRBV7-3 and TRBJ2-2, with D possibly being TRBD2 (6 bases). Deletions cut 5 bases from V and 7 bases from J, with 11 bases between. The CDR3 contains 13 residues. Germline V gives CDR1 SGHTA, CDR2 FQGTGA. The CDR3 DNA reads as TGTGCCAGCAGCCCTCGGAGGGGCGGGGAGCTGTTTTTT. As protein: CASSPRRGGELFF.

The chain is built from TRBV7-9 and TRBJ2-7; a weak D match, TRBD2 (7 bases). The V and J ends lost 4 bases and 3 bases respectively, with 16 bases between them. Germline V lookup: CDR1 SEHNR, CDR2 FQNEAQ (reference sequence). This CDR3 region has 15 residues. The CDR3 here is CASSSRGGTHYEQYF. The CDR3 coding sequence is TGTGCCAGCAGCTCGAGGGGGGGGACTCACTACGAGCAGTACTTC.

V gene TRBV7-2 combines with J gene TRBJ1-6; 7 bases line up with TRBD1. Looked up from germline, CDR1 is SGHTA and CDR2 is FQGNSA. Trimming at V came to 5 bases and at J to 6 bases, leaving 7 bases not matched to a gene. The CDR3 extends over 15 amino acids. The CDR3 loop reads CASSPQTGLNSPLHF. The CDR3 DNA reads TGTGCCAGCAGCCCCCAGACAGGGCTTAATTCACCCCTCCACTTT.

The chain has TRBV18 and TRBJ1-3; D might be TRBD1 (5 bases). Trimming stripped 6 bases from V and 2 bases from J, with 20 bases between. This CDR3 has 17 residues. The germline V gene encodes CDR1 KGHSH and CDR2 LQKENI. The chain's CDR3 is CASSSGRGAIPGNTIYF. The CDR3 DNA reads TGTGCCAGCTCTTCAGGGAGGGGAGCAATTCCTGGAAACACCATATATTTT.

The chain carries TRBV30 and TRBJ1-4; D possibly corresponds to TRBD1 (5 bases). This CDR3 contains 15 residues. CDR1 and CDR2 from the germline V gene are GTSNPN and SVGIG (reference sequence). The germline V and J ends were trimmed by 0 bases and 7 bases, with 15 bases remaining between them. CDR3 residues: CAWSVGAGIIEKLFF. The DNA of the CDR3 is TGTGCCTGGAGTGTAGGGGCAGGGATAATTGAAAAACTGTTTTTT.